This TCR beta chain came from a study of response to subunit inactivated influenza vaccine. MiXCR, run by TCRdb on the RT-PCR reads, gives a single entry per CDR3 protein. The sample includes almost 250,000 distinct CDR3 sequences, over 9% of them seen just once. Germline V gives CDR1 SGHDT, CDR2 YYEEEE. V gave up 0 bases and J gave up 3 bases, with 10 bases separating them. The CDR3 has 15 amino acids. The table lists this clonotype with a few counts. The receptor's source is a man aged 50 or older who received an inactivated influenza vaccine. This rearrangement joins TRBV5-6 to TRBJ1-5; TRBD1 is a possible D gene (5 bases). The sequenced sample was non-naive T cells sorted from PBMCs, obtained less than 15 days before vaccination. CDR3 residues: CASSLAGRVNQPQHF. The CDR3 nucleotides are TGTGCCAGCAGCTTGGCTGGCAGGGTCAATCAGCCCCAGCATTTT.